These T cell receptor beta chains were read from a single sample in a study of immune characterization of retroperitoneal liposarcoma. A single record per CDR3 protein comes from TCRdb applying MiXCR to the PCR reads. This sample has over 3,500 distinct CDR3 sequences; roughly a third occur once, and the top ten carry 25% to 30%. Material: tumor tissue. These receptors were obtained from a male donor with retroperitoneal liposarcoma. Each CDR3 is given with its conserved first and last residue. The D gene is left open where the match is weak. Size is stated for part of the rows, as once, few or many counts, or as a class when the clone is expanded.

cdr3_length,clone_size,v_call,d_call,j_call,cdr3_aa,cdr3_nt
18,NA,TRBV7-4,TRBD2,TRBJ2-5,CASRGDPRLAGGGNEQYF,TGTGCCAGCAGGGGCGACCCCCGTCTAGCGGGAGGGGGAAATGAGCAGTACTTC
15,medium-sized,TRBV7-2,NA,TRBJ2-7,CASSLVYVGGYEQYF,TGTGCCAGCAGCTTAGTATACGTCGGAGGGTACGAGCAGTACTTC
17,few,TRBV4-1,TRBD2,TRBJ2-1,CASSQPAGVGPYNEQFF,TGCGCCAGCAGCCAACCAGCGGGAGTCGGGCCCTACAATGAGCAGTTCTTC
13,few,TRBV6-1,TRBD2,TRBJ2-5,CASSPGLVNEQYF,TGTGCCAGCAGTCCGGGACTAGTCAATGAGCAGTACTTC
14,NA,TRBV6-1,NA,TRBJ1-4,CATRTGATNEKLFF,TGTGCCACACGCACGGGGGCAACTAATGAAAAACTGTTTTTT
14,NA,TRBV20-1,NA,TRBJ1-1,CSAVLWEEGTEAFF,TGCAGTGCGGTATTGTGGGAAGAAGGCACTGAAGCTTTCTTT
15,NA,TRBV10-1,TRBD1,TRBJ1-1,CASSAARTGITEAFF,TGCGCCAGCAGTGCGGCTCGGACAGGTATCACTGAAGCTTTCTTT
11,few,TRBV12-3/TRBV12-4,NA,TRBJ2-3,CASSLRDTQYF,TGTGCCAGCAGTTTAAGAGATACGCAGTATTTT
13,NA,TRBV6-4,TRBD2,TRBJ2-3,CASSERETDTQYF,TGTGCCAGCAGTGAGCGGGAGACAGATACGCAGTATTTT
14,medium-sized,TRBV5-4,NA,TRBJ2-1,CASSPGGGVNEQFF,TGTGCCAGCAGCCCCGGGGGCGGGGTCAATGAGCAGTTCTTC
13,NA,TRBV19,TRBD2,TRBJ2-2,CATGLTNTGELFF,TGTGCAACGGGACTAACGAACACCGGGGAGCTGTTTTTT
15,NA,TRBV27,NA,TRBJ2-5,CASTLTGYRPGTQYF,TGTGCCAGCACCTTAACAGGATACCGTCCGGGGACCCAGTACTTC
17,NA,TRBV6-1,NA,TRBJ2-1,CASSGRAPAFDPNEQFF,TGTGCCAGCAGTGGTCGGGCCCCAGCGTTCGATCCCAATGAGCAGTTCTTC
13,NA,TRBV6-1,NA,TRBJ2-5,CASSEAFQETQYF,TGTGCCAGCAGTGAAGCTTTCCAAGAGACCCAGTACTTC
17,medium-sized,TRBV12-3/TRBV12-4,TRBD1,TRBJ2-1,CASRGGGQGLVFNEQFF,TGTGCCAGCAGGGGGGGGGGACAGGGATTGGTTTTCAATGAGCAGTTCTTC
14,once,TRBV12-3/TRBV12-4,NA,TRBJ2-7,CARSFGTGSYEQYF,TGTGCCCGCAGTTTCGGGACTGGCTCCTACGAGCAGTACTTC
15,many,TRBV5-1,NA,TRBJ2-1,CASSLGVSSPPEQFF,TGCGCCAGCAGCTTGGGGGTATCTTCCCCCCCTGAGCAGTTCTTC
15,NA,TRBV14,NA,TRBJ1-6,CASSPNTGLSSPLHF,TGTGCCAGCAGCCCAAATACAGGGCTATCTTCACCCCTCCACTTT
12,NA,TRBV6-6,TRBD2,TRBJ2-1,CASGTNLSEQFF,TGTGCCAGCGGGACTAACTTGAGTGAGCAGTTCTTC
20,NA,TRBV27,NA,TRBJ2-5,CASSLRPRRGGGEKTETQYF,TGTGCCAGCAGTTTACGCCCTCGCAGGGGAGGAGGGGAGAAAACAGAGACCCAGTACTTC
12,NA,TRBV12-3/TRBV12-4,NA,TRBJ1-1,CASSLRGTEAFF,TGTGCCAGCAGTTTAAGGGGCACTGAAGCTTTCTTT
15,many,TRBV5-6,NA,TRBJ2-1,CASSLAGRAHNEQFF,TGTGCCAGCAGCTTGGCCGGCAGGGCCCACAATGAGCAGTTCTTC
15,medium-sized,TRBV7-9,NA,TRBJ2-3,CASSLNAAITDTQYF,TGTGCCAGCAGCTTAAACGCGGCGATCACAGATACGCAGTATTTT
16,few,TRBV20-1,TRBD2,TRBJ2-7,CSASGLAELSSYEQYF,TGCAGTGCTAGTGGACTAGCGGAGCTCAGCTCCTACGAGCAGTACTTC
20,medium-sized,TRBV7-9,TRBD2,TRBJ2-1,CASSLPGASGRAEYYNEQFF,TGTGCCAGCAGCTTACCCGGGGCTAGCGGGAGGGCCGAATATTACAATGAGCAGTTCTTC
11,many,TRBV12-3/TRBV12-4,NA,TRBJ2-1,CASSRYNEQFF,TGTGCCAGCAGTCGTTACAATGAGCAGTTCTTC
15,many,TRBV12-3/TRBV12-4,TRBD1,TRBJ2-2,CASSSTTGSTGELFF,TGTGCCAGCAGTTCAACGACAGGGAGCACCGGGGAGCTGTTTTTT